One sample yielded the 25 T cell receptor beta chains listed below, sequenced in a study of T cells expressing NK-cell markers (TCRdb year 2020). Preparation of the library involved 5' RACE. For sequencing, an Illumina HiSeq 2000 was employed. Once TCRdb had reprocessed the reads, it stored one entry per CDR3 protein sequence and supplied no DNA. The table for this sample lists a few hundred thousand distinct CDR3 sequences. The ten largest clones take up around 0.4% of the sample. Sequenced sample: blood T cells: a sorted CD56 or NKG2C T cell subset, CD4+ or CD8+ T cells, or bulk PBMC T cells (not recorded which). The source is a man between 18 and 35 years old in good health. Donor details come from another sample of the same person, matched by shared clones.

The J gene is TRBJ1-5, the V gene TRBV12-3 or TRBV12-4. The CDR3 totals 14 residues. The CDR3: CASRVDQGPQPQHF.

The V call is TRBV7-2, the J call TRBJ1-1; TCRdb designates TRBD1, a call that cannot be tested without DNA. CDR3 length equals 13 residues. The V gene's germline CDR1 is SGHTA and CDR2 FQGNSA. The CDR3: CASSWTGDFEAFF.

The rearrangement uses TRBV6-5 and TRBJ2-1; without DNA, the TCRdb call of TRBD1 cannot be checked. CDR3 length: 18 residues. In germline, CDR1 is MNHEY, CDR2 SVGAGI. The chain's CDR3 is CASSYAFWLGQGANEQFF.

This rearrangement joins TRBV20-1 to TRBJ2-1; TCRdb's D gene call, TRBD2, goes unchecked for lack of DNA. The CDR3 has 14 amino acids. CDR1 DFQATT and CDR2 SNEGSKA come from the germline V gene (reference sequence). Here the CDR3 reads CSAHTSGRIDEQFF.

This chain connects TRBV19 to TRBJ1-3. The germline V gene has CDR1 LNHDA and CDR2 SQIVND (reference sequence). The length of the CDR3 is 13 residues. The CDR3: CASQGNSGNTIYF.

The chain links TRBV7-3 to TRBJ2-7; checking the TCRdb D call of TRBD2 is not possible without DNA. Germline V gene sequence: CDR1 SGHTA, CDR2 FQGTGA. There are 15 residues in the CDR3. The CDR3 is CASSLTGTDPYEQYF.

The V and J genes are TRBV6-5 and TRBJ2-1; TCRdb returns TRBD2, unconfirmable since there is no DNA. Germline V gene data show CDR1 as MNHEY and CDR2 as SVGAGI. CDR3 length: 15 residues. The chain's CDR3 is CASRSLGTRRDEQFF.

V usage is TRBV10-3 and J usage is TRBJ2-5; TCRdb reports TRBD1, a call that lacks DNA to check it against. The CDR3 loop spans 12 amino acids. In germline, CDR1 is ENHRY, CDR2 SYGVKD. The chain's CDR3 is CAMRTEQETQYF.

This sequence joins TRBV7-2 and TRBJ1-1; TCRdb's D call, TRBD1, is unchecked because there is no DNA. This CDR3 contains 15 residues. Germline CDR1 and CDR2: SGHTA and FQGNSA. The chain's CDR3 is CASIPSGQGTTEAFF.

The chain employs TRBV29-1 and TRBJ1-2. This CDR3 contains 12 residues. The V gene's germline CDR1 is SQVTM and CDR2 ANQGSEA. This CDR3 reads CSVEELGTGYTF.

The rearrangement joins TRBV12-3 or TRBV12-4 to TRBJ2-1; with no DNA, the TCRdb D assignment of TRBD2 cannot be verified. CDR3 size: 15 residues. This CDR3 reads CASSPRAGTYNEQFF.

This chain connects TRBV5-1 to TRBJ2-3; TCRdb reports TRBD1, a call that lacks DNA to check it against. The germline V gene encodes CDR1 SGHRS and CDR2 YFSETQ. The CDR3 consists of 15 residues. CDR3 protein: CASSPERGGADTQYF.

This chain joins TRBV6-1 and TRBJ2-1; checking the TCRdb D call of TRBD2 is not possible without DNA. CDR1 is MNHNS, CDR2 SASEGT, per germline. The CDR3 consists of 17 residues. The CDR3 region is CASSRLLPAGGHNEQFF.

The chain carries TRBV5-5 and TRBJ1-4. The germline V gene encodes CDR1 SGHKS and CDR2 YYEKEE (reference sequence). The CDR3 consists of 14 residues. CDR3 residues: CASSSGPRDEKLFF.

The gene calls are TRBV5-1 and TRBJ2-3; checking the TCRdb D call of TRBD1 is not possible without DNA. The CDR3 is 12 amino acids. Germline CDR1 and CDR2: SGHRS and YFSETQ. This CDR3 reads CASSLRGSEGYF.

The CDR3 region is CASSQQMSGRRETQYF. V usage is TRBV5-6 and J usage is TRBJ2-5; TCRdb calls TRBD2, which cannot be checked without DNA. CDR1 and CDR2 from the germline V gene are SGHDT and YYEEEE. This CDR3 is built from 16 residues.

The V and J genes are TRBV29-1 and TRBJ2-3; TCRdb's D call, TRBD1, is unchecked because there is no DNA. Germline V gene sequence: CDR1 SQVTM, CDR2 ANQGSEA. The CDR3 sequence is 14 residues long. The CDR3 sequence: CSGQQGAQADTQYF.

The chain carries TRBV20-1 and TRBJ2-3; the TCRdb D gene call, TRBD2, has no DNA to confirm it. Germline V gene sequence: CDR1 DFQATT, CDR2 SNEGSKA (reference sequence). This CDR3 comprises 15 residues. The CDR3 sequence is CSARSEAGATDTQYF.

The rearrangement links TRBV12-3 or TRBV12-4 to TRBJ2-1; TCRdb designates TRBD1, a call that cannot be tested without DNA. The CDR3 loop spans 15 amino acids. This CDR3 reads CASSRHRGRGNEQFF.

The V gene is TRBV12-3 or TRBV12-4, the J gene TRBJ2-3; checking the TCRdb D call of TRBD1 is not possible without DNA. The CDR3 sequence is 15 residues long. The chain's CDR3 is CASARGGRGLDTQYF.

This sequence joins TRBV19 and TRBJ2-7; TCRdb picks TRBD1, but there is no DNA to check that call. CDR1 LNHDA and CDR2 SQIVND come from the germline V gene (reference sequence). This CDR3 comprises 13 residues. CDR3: CASSIDGGYEQYF.

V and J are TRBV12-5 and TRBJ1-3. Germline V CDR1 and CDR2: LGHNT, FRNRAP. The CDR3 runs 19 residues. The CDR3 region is CASGLVLSDRALSGNTIYF.

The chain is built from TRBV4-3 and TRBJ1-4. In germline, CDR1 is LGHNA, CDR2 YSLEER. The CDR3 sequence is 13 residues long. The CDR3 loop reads CASSHDTRSDLFF.

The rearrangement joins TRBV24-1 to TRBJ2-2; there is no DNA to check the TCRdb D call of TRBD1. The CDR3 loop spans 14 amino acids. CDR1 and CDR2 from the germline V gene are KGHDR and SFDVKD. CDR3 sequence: CATSDGGAAGELFF.

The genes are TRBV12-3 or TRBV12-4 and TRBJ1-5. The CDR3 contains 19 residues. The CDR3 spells CASSPFTWDGSYSNQPQHF.